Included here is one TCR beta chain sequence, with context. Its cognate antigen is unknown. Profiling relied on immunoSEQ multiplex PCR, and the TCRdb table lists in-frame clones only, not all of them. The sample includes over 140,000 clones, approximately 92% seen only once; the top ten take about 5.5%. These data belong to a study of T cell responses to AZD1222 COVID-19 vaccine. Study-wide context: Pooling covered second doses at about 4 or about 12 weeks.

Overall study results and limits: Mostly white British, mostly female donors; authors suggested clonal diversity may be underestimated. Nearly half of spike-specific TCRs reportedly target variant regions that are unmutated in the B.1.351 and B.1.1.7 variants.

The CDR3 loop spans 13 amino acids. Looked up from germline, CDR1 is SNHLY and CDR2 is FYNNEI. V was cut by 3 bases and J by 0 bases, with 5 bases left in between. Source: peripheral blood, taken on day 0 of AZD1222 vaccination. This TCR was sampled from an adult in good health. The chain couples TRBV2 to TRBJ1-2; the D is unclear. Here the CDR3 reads CASSDRSNYGYTF. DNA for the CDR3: TGTGCCAGCAGTGACAGATCTAACTATGGCTACACCTTC.